This entry concerns a single TCR beta chain. Its cognate antigen has yet to be identified. Base qualities were left out, and no much larger clone turns up one base away. CDR1 SGHTA and CDR2 FQGNSA were looked up in the germline V gene. The germline V end is reduced by 1 base and the J end by 4 bases; junction bases left unmatched: 1. Reading from cysteine to phenylalanine, the CDR3 counts 14 amino acids. Only the CDR3 DNA stays, 42 bases, in frame from base 1. Using the deep immunoSEQ assay, multiplex PCR amplified TCR CDR3 regions from genomic DNA. For each cell subset, the extracted genomic DNA was distributed evenly across all wells of several immunoSEQ 96-well plates, and each plate served as one replicate. Each replicate PCR for sorted subsets received about 0.2 ug genomic DNA, equal to tens of thousands of T cell genomes. Purified libraries were quantified with a Qubit 3.0 fluorometer, sized on a Bioanalyzer 2100, and re-quantified with the KAPA Library Quantification kit. Each immunoSEQ 96-well plate was sequenced on its own single-read 150-cycle Illumina NextSeq 550 flow cell. The authors' pipeline ran thus. Because only junctional sequences without quality scores were contained in the immunoSEQ output, filtering matching that applied to full-length reads could not be performed. To assign V/J genes and CDR3, sequences were annotated against IMGT germline references using PyIR, a Python wrapper for IgBLAST v1.9. Reads were removed for weak V/J assignments (E-value above 1e-6), missing CDR3, stop codons, out-of-frame junctions, or ambiguous translated residues. V3J clonotypes were defined by identical inferred V gene, J gene, and CDR3 amino acid sequence. Percentage overlap between repertoires was computed as shared unique clonotypes divided by the size of the smaller repertoire. Richness of each repertoire was evaluated using RTK rarefaction, the Chao1 estimator, and Recon v2.1 estimates of unobserved clonotypes. Generation probabilities were computed with OLGA for all TCRbeta clonotypes obtained by the gDNA method from four donors. The table was pulled from immuneACCESS by TCRdb, which kept in-frame rearrangements only. Such tables lose some clones; where checked, under half of the loss comes from unresolved V genes, and the rest has no known cause. V, J and clone size are taken as reported in that table, and D and trimming were inferred from the DNA itself. The table for this sample lists approximately 1.4 million clones; approximately 98% of them were counted only once. Around 0.45% of the sample belongs to the ten largest clones.

The data originate from a study of shared clonotypes between healthy human individuals (dated by TCRdb to the early 2020s). Study-wide context: The cohort included a few men and two women between 18 and 49 years of age. For each donor, CD4 naive and CD4 memory were each run on three plates, CD8 naive on two plates, and CD8 memory on one plate. Blood TCR repertoires of about 5 healthy adults were deeply sequenced to estimate repertoire size and the extent of clonotype sharing between individuals. To increase sequencing depth and limit assay-specific biases, different laboratories used diverse techniques to prepare libraries and sequence TCR repertoires. Per donor, leukapheresis produced somewhere between about 0.94 and 9.5 billion PBMCs. Here is what the overall study found, with its caveats: Sharing across a few donors was observed for around 5% of naive CD4, about 4% of naive CD8, over 2% of memory CD4, and over 0.3% of memory CD8 clonotypes. Compared with non-shared clonotypes, clonotypes shared by all four sorted-subset donors had higher generation probabilities. Naive subsets generally had larger estimated clonotype richness than memory subsets. Incomplete sequencing was indicated by rarefaction of sorted-subset datasets, despite the large sequencing depth. Only blood was sampled, and tissue TCR repertoires likely differ from those in blood. Because the study included only a small number of donors, the genetic and exposure-history diversity represented was limited. Pairwise subsampling led to the expectation that sequencing depth would affect the degree of clonotype sharing among donors.

Donors were healthy HIV-negative adults with no recently reported acute infections or vaccinations. All donors were Caucasian adults living in Nashville, Tennessee, USA. Magnetic negative selection was used to enrich CD4+ T cells, after which naive cells were positively selected on CD45RA and the negative fraction became the memory subset. After blood collection by leukapheresis, PBMCs were isolated using Ficoll-Histopaque density gradient centrifugation and then cryopreserved in the vapor phase of liquid nitrogen. Purity and quantity of every magnetically sorted T cell population were checked by analytical flow cytometry. Genomic DNA was isolated from each sorted fraction and quantified by UV absorbance on a Nanodrop 2000c.

The material sequenced was naive CD4+ T cells sorted from blood. In the paper's terms, the cell subset or site label means: CD45RA+ positively selected. The clonotype originates from a man aged 25-45 years in good health. This chain joins TRBV7-2 to TRBJ2-4; the central 7 bases match TRBD1. The CDR3 protein sequence reads: CASSLVQGKNIQYF. In nucleotide form, the sequence is TGTGCCAGCAGCTTAGTACAGGGGAAAAACATTCAGTACTTC.